This TCR beta chain was observed in a study of T cells in Graves' hyperthyroidism and ophthalmopathy. Uncontrolled infection, other autoimmune disease, pregnancy or lactation barred patients from enrollment. The PBMCs were taken from around 9.1 ml of fresh peripheral blood. Study-level findings and limits: Separation of ophthalmopathy from stable hyperthyroidism was achieved by a 13 V-J model. Most clonotypes expanded in thyroid above 0.001 were likewise present in blood.

This clonotype has only a few counts. Its target is unknown. The V gene lost 0 bases and the J gene lost 3 bases, with 18 bases spanning the gap. Germline assignment: CDR1 DFQATT and CDR2 SNEGSKA (reference sequence). The CDR3 contains 16 residues. RNA transcripts were the template for amplifying TCR beta CDR3 regions. HTBI primers were used for first-round RT-PCR of the TCR CDR3. From the multiplex PCR reads, TCRdb called clonotypes with MiXCR, one entry per CDR3 protein. The sample holds 550,000 to 600,000 distinct CDR3 sequences, 16% seen once. V and J are TRBV20-1 and TRBJ2-7, with no clear D. The sample consisted of blood. The receptor's source is a woman between 18 and 29 years old with Graves' hyperthyroidism. CDR3 in DNA: TGCAGTGCTAGAGACACCAGGTCAGAGTGGGACTACGAGCAGTACTTC. Protein product: CSARDTRSEWDYEQYF.